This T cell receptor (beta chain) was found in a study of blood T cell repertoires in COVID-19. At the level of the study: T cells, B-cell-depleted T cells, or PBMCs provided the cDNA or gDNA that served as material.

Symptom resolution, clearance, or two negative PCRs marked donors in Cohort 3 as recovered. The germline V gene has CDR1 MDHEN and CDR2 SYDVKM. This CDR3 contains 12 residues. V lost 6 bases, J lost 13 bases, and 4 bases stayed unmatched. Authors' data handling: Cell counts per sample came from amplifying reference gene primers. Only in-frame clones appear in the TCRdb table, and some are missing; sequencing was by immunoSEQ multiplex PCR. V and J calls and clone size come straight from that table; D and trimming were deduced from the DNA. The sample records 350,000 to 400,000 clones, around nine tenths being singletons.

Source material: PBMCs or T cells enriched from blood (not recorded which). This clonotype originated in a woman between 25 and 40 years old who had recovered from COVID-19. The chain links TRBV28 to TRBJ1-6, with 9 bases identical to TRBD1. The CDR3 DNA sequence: TGTGCCAGCAGGGGACAGGGCCTGCCCCTCCACTTT. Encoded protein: CASRGQGLPLHF.